Presented here are 18 T cell receptor beta chains from one specimen sequenced in a study of T cell changes during pregnancy in multiple sclerosis. The assay was immunoSEQ multiplex PCR, and TCRdb's table has in-frame clones only and misses some. There are roughly 38,000 clones in the sample; about 92% occur only once, and approximately 9.1% lies in the top ten. This sample comprised CD8+ T cells from peripheral blood mononuclear cells, obtained in the first trimester of pregnancy. These TCRs come from a female donor with multiple sclerosis, enrolled in a pregnancy study.

The chain is built from TRBV19 and TRBJ1-5, with 7 bases identical to TRBD1. The CDR3 spans 15 residues. Trimming removed 7 bases from V and 0 bases from J; junction bases left unmatched: 6. Germline CDR1 is LNHDA and CDR2 is SQIVND (reference sequence). The CDR3 nucleotides read TGTGCCAGTATCCCCCCAGGGGGTAGCAATCAGCCCCAGCATTTT. It yields the protein CASIPPGGSNQPQHF.

This rearrangement joins TRBV9 to TRBJ1-1, with D perhaps matching TRBD1 (5 bases). V was trimmed by 3 bases and J by 4 bases, leaving 16 bases between them. From germline, CDR1 is SGDLS and CDR2 YYNGEE. The CDR3 sequence is 15 residues long. CDR3 amino acids: CASSAPKEGITEAFF. The CDR3 DNA sequence: TGTGCCAGCAGCGCCCCGAAGGAGGGGATCACTGAAGCTTTCTTT.

With regard to this clone: Other DNA sequences in the same sample also yield this CDR3. This chain joins TRBV4-3 and TRBJ2-6; no firm D call. The CDR3 has 16 residues. The germline V and J ends were trimmed by 0 bases and 1 base, with 7 bases remaining between them. CDR1 and CDR2 from the germline V gene are LGHNA and YSLEER. In DNA, the CDR3 is TGCGCCAGCAGCCAAGATACCGGTTCTGGGGCCAACGTCCTGACTTTC. This encodes CASSQDTGSGANVLTF.

The V call is TRBV4-3, the J call TRBJ2-3; 9 nucleotides agree with TRBD2. The CDR3 length is 16 residues. V dropped 1 base and J dropped 4; count of bases not matched to a gene: 6. Germline values: CDR1 LGHNA, CDR2 YSLEER. The DNA of the CDR3 is TGCGCCAGCAGCCAAGGAGCAGCGGGGGGTTCAGATACGCAGTATTTT. Translation gives CASSQGAAGGSDTQYF.

The chain employs TRBV2 and TRBJ1-2; D is undetermined. Between the trimmed V and J ends, which lost 4 bases and 4 bases, there was a span of 13 bases. The germline V gene has CDR1 SNHLY and CDR2 FYNNEI. The CDR3 has 14 residues. CDR3 in DNA: TGTGCCAGCAGTGGTGCGGTGATTTCCTATGGCTACACCTTC. This translates into CASSGAVISYGYTF.

The V and J genes are TRBV4-3 and TRBJ2-1, with TRBD1 matching 11 bases. Trimming cost V 0 bases and J 10 bases; bases outside gene matches: 5. Germline values: CDR1 LGHNA, CDR2 YSLEER. The length of the CDR3 is 15 residues. The chain's CDR3 is CASSQERTGGNEQFF. The CDR3 region has the DNA TGCGCCAGCAGCCAAGAGCGGACAGGGGGCAACGAGCAGTTCTTC.

The rearrangement uses TRBV5-5 and TRBJ2-2; 7 bases map to TRBD2. V lost 1 base to trimming and J lost 1 base; unmatched junction nucleotides: 4. The CDR3 is 16 residues long. Germline values: CDR1 SGHKS, CDR2 YYEKEE (reference sequence). In DNA form, the CDR3 reads TGTGCCAGCAGCTTGCTCGCTAGCGGGAACACCGGGGAGCTGTTTTTT. Its translation: CASSLLASGNTGELFF.

The V and J genes are TRBV29-1 and TRBJ2-7; 14 bases fit TRBD2. CDR1 SQVTM and CDR2 ANQGSEA come from the germline V gene. V lost 5 bases and J lost 3; bases outside the gene matches: 9. The CDR3 spans 16 residues. This chain's CDR3 is CSVSGTSGSRIYEQYF. The DNA of the CDR3 is TGCAGCGTTTCCGGGACTAGCGGGAGTAGGATCTACGAGCAGTACTTC.

The V gene is TRBV7-9, the J gene TRBJ1-2; D uncertain. V dropped 5 bases and J dropped 7 bases, with 11 bases sitting between them. Per germline, CDR1 SEHNR and CDR2 FQNEAQ (reference sequence). The CDR3 is made up of 12 amino acids. For the CDR3, the DNA is TGTGCCAGCAGCGGAGGAGATACTGGCTACACCTTC. This codes for CASSGGDTGYTF.

CDR3 residues: CASSWLGSDNQPQHF. The CDR3 region has the DNA TGTGCCAGCAGTTGGCTCGGGTCAGACAATCAGCCCCAGCATTTT. The chain has TRBV27 and TRBJ1-5; D call uncertain. The CDR3 runs to 15 residues. The germline CDR1 and CDR2 sequences are MNHEY and SMNVEV (reference sequence). The V end lost 4 bases, the J end lost 3 bases, and 13 bases lay between the germline ends.

V is TRBV7-9 and J is TRBJ1-6; D is undetermined. CDR3 length equals 12 residues. V was clipped by 5 bases and J by 6 bases, with 5 bases between them. Germline V gives CDR1 SEHNR, CDR2 FQNEAQ (reference sequence). The CDR3 DNA reads TGTGCCAGCAGCACCAGTAATTCACCCCTCCACTTT. Amino acid sequence: CASSTSNSPLHF. The full variable domain, in which reference TRBV7-9 and TRBJ1-6 provide the parts outside the CDR3, is DTGVSQNPRHKITKRGQNVTFRCDPISEHNRLYWYRQTLGQGPEFLTYFQNEAQLEKSRLLSDRFSAERPKGSFSTLEIQRTEQGDSAMYLCASSTSNSPLHFGNGTRLTVT.

J is TRBJ2-5 and V is TRBV2, with D possibly TRBD1 on 6 matching bases. V lost 6 bases and J lost 7, with 24 bases in between. CDR1 and CDR2 (germline): SNHLY, FYNNEI. This CDR3 is built from 16 residues. CDR3 sequence reads: CASSHRESGVPGTQYF. The CDR3 bases are TGTGCCAGCAGCCACAGGGAAAGTGGGGTCCCGGGGACCCAGTACTTC.

The rearrangement joins TRBV9 to TRBJ2-7; 9 nucleotides agree with TRBD1. This CDR3 region has 15 residues. In germline, CDR1 is SGDLS, CDR2 YYNGEE. V shed 3 bases and J 3 bases; nucleotides not matched to a gene: 7. The CDR3: CASSGSGTGFYEQYF. In DNA, the CDR3 is TGTGCCAGCAGCGGTTCGGGGACAGGGTTCTACGAGCAGTACTTC.

In its sample, this clone was seen a few times. This chain joins TRBV7-9 and TRBJ2-7; TRBD2 aligns across 9 bases. Germline V gene data show CDR1 as SEHNR and CDR2 as FQNEAQ (reference sequence). With 3 bases clipped from V and 0 bases from J, the junction kept 9 bases outside the gene matches. This CDR3 comprises 17 residues. This chain's CDR3 is CASSLGAGGRSSYEQYF. CDR3 bases: TGTGCCAGCAGCTTGGGAGCGGGGGGCCGAAGCTCCTACGAGCAGTACTTC. The variable domain in full, with the rest retrieved from reference TRBV7-9 and TRBJ2-7, is DTGVSQNPRHKITKRGQNVTFRCDPISEHNRLYWYRQTLGQGPEFLTYFQNEAQLEKSRLLSDRFSAERPKGSFSTLEIQRTEQGDSAMYLCASSLGAGGRSSYEQYFGPGTRLTVT.

The genes are TRBV4-3 and TRBJ2-7; maybe TRBD1 (6 bases). V dropped 1 base and J dropped 3 bases, with 13 bases sitting between them. CDR3 length equals 15 residues. Germline V gives CDR1 LGHNA, CDR2 YSLEER. CDR3 amino acids: CASSQVHRDLYEQYF. In nucleotides, the CDR3 is TGCGCCAGCAGCCAAGTCCACAGGGACCTCTACGAGCAGTACTTC.

The gene calls are TRBV4-2 and TRBJ2-3, with 11 nucleotides matching TRBD2. Germline values: CDR1 LGHNA, CDR2 YNFKEQ. V was pared by 0 bases and J by 3 bases, with 2 bases of the junction left unmatched. The CDR3 consists of 16 residues. CDR3 loop: CASSQEASGGTDTQYF. The CDR3 DNA reads TGTGCCAGCAGCCAAGAGGCTAGCGGGGGGACAGATACGCAGTATTTT.

The chain links TRBV27 to TRBJ2-7; the D gene is possibly TRBD2 (6 bases). Germline assignment: CDR1 MNHEY and CDR2 SMNVEV (reference sequence). The CDR3 is 15 residues long. Trimming removed 3 bases from V and 5 bases from J, with 17 bases in between. The CDR3 loop is CASSFVGGPINEQYF. In DNA, the CDR3 is TGTGCCAGCAGTTTTGTAGGAGGGCCTATCAACGAGCAGTACTTC.

The CDR3 coding sequence is TGTGCCAGCAGCCAAGACCTAGCGGTTACCTACGAGCAGTACTTC. It yields the protein CASSQDLAVTYEQYF. V and J are TRBV4-2 and TRBJ2-7; TRBD2 matches at 7 bases. Germline assignment: CDR1 LGHNA and CDR2 YNFKEQ. V shed 0 bases, J shed 2 bases, and the junction held 4 bases outside the gene matches. The CDR3 loop spans 15 amino acids.